The clone carrying this T cell receptor beta chain has only a few counts. No antigen is known for it. Per the germline V gene, CDR1 is SGHRS and CDR2 is YFSETQ. The ends lost 1 base at V and 0 bases at J; junction bases unmatched: 9. The CDR3 extends over 17 amino acids. TCRdb called the 5' RACE reads again in MiXCR, with one record for every CDR3 protein. The sample lists fewer than 450,000 distinct CDR3 sequences; 17% were seen once. This entry is derived from a study of CD8 T cells in ankylosing spondylitis. General study findings and limits: A TCR beta motif made of roughly eight highly homologous variants seemed typical of ankylosing spondylitis blood. Reports say disease-linked clones showed up significantly more in matched ankylosing spondylitis synovial fluid. Disease-associated clonotypes exhibited CD8+ identity and were relatively infrequent in peripheral blood. Prior work had noted some motif variants in reactive arthritis blood and synovial fluid.

The specimen was blood, either unsorted or a sorted T cell fraction (not recorded which). The receptor was derived from a male donor with ankylosing spondylitis. The chain uses TRBV5-1 and TRBJ1-1; 7 nucleotides agree with TRBD1. As DNA, the CDR3 is TGCGCCAGCAGCTTGTCGCCAGGGGGTCTAATGAACACTGAAGCTTTCTTT. Its translation is CASSLSPGGLMNTEAFF.